The following is a T cell receptor (beta chain) sequence with its context. This specimen comes from a study of shared T cell receptors in the human thymus. The repertoire was sequenced with immunoSEQ multiplex PCR; TCRdb's copy has only in-frame clones and lacks some. Of about 730,000 clones in the sample, roughly 88% were seen once. The CDR3 loop spans 15 amino acids. From germline, CDR1 is MDHEN and CDR2 SYDVKM. Trimming removed 6 bases from V and 1 base from J; junction bases left unmatched: 8. The same data also went into a second study, on human thymus T cells. Per that study: During corrective heart surgery, resections were taken, and the thymus tissue came from them. Thymic as well as blood repertoires seemed to favor certain V and J genes unevenly.

Sequencing was carried out using thymocytes. The gene calls are TRBV28 and TRBJ2-5; 7 bases are a match to TRBD1. The clonotype comes from a girl under two years old with a congenital heart defect. The CDR3: CASRFPGQAQETQYF. CDR3 nucleotide sequence: TGTGCCAGCAGATTTCCTGGACAGGCCCAAGAGACCCAGTACTTC.